A single sample is the source of the 8 T cell receptor beta chains below, sequenced in a study of prognosis after radiotherapy for stage I lung cancer. Genomic DNA provided the template from which TCR beta CDR3 was amplified by two-round multiplex PCR. Amplification in first-round PCR relied on primers specific to each TRBV and TRBJ gene. MiXCR was run by TCRdb on the multiplex PCR reads, yielding one entry per CDR3 protein. This table holds fewer than 40,000 distinct CDR3 sequences, over 40% found once. Sequencing used PBMCs, obtained before or after stereotactic body radiation therapy (not recorded which). The receptors were gathered from a donor over 45 with non-small cell lung cancer.

This clonotype was observed many times. The chain recombines TRBV5-1 with TRBJ2-3, with TRBD1 matching over 10 bases. Per the germline V gene, CDR1 is SGHRS and CDR2 is YFSETQ. This CDR3 spans 15 amino acids. Losses at the gene ends were 2 bases for V and 9 bases for J; bases not matched to a gene: 9. The CDR3 nucleotides read TGCGCCAGCAGCTTCAACCGGGACAGGGGCTCCACGCAGTATTTT. This gives the protein CASSFNRDRGSTQYF.

Ten or more counts support this clonotype. The V and J genes are TRBV29-1 and TRBJ1-1; D perhaps matches TRBD1 (6 bases). CDR1 is SQVTM, CDR2 ANQGSEA, per germline. This CDR3 contains 12 residues. V was cut by 4 bases and J by 5 bases, with 11 bases left in between. The CDR3 nucleotides are TGCAGCGTTGTTAGAGGGGGTACTGAAGCTTTCTTT. This gives the protein CSVVRGGTEAFF.

Ten or more counts support this clonotype. This rearrangement joins TRBV7-9 to TRBJ1-1; D uncertain. Looked up from germline, CDR1 is SEHNR and CDR2 is FQNEAQ (reference sequence). This CDR3 has 14 residues. The ends were cut back, 1 base at V and 3 bases at J, with 9 bases in the middle. The CDR3 nucleotides read TGTGCCAGCAGCTTAGAGGTGAGAGACACTGAAGCTTTCTTT. Amino acid sequence: CASSLEVRDTEAFF.

This chain connects TRBV6-1 to TRBJ2-7; 8 bases map to TRBD2. The CDR3 has 15 amino acids. Germline CDR1 is MNHNS and CDR2 is SASEGT. V lost 5 bases, J lost 3 bases, and 9 bases stayed unmatched. This chain's CDR3 is CASSLSSGAVYEQYF. The CDR3 DNA is TGTGCCAGCAGTCTCAGTAGCGGGGCCGTCTACGAGCAGTACTTC.

This clonotype was detected a few times. This sequence joins TRBV20-1 and TRBJ1-2, with D uncertain. Deletions cut 0 bases from V and 8 bases from J, with 4 bases between. CDR1 and CDR2 from the germline V gene are DFQATT and SNEGSKA (reference sequence). The length of the CDR3 is 10 residues. This CDR3 is CSARDSGYTF. DNA for the CDR3: TGCAGTGCTAGAGATTCGGGCTACACCTTC.

This clonotype was seen at least ten times. The chain recombines TRBV19 with TRBJ1-5; possible D gene TRBD1, 5 bases. Germline V gene lookup returns CDR1 LNHDA and CDR2 SQIVND (reference sequence). Trimming removed 5 bases from V and 7 bases from J, with 15 bases in between. The CDR3 length is 14 residues. CDR3 in amino acids: CASSSLGGWQPQHF. For the CDR3, the DNA is TGTGCCAGTAGTTCCCTTGGGGGGTGGCAGCCCCAGCATTTT.

This clonotype was seen repeatedly, ten times or more. The chain combines TRBV6-1 with TRBJ1-1; perhaps TRBD1 as D (5 bases). Germline-derived CDR1 and CDR2 are MNHNS and SASEGT. The CDR3 extends over 15 amino acids. Trimming shortened V by 4 bases and J by 2 bases, and 14 bases separated the two germline ends. CDR3: CASSARSRANTEAFF. The CDR3 nucleotides are TGTGCCAGCAGTGCGCGTTCCAGGGCAAACACTGAAGCTTTCTTT.

This clonotype was recorded a few times. A much larger clone lies a single base off, so this may be a read error. The genes are TRBV5-1 and TRBJ2-1; 13 nucleotides match TRBD2. J lost 6 bases, V lost 7 bases, and 7 bases had no gene match. CDR1 and CDR2 from the germline V gene are SGHRS and YFSETQ. This CDR3 region has 15 residues. The chain's CDR3 is CASGEGLAGSNEQFF. The CDR3 DNA sequence: TGCGCCAGCGGCGAGGGACTAGCGGGGAGCAATGAGCAGTTCTTC.